This entry concerns a single TCR beta chain. These data belong to a study of radiotherapy plus CTLA-4 blockade in lung cancer. At the level of the study: Patients showed objective responses in under 20% of cases and disease control in 25% to 40%.

Those with chemo-refractory metastatic non-small-cell lung cancer were treated with focal radiation combined with CTLA-4 blockade using ipilimumab. Sequencing was performed with immunoSEQ multiplex PCR; in TCRdb, only in-frame clones are kept and a portion is missing. The sample lists some 98,000 clones; approximately 78% were seen once. The sequence was collected from a human donor with non-small cell lung cancer who had a partial response to radiotherapy plus ipilimumab. This specimen was peripheral blood, taken from a patient treated with radiotherapy plus ipilimumab.

Here the CDR3 reads CASSYRGLGYGYTF. For the CDR3, the DNA is TGTGCCAGCAGTTATAGGGGGCTTGGCTATGGCTACACCTTC. The chain uses TRBV6-5 and TRBJ1-2; TRBD1 agrees at 7 bases. Germline CDR1 reads MNHEY; CDR2 reads SVGAGI. The V segment lost 3 bases and the J segment 4 bases; nucleotides outside the gene matches: 5. The CDR3 has 14 residues.